This T cell receptor (beta chain) was identified in a study of cytomegalovirus exposure and HLA in healthy donors. Overall study: Some 80 million unique TCR sequences came from HLA-typed donors in an early release.

On this clone: Its antigen remains unknown.

Germline-derived CDR1 and CDR2 are SGHVS and FNYEAQ. The CDR3 is 12 residues long. J lost 3 bases, V lost 8 bases, and 0 bases had no gene match. Researchers ran the PCR with 60 Vbeta and 13 Jbeta primers. The assay was immunoSEQ multiplex PCR, and TCRdb's table has in-frame clones only and misses some. This table lists approximately 150,000 clones. Study-level findings and limits: Certain indistinguishable V segments, among them TRBV6-2 and TRBV6-3, were excluded. Whilst most TCR sequences proved rare, a subset of public TCRs occurred across many donors.

Sequencing was done on a sample of PBMCs. This receptor was obtained from a woman aged 35 to 49 in good health and CMV-seronegative. The chain joins TRBV7-6 to TRBJ1-1; 10 positions match TRBD1. DNA for the CDR3: TGTGCCAGCGGGACAGGGGACACTGAAGCTTTCTTT. Its translation: CASGTGDTEAFF. The full variable domain, in which reference TRBV7-6 and TRBJ1-1 provide the parts outside the CDR3, is GAGVSQSPRYKVTKRGQDVALRCDPISGHVSLYWYRQALGQGPEFLTYFNYEAQQDKSGLPNDRFSAERPEGSISTLTIQRTEQRDSAMYRCASGTGDTEAFFGQGTRLTVV.